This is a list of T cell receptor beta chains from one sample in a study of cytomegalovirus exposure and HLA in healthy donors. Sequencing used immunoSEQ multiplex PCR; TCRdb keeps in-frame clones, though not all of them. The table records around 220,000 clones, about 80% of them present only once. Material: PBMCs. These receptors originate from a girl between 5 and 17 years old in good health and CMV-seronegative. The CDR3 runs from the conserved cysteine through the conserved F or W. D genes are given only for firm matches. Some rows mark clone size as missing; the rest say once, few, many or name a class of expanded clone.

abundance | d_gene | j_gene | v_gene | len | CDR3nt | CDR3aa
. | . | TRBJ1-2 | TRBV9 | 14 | TGTGCCAGCAGCGTAGTTTCGTCAGGCTATGGCTACACCTTC | CASSVVSSGYGYTF
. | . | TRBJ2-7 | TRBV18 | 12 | TGTGCCAGCTCAATAACAGGTTACGAGCAGTACTTC | CASSITGYEQYF
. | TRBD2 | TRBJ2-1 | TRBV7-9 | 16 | TGTGCCAGCAGCCTCCGACTAGCGGGAGACTACAATGAGCAGTTCTTC | CASSLRLAGDYNEQFF
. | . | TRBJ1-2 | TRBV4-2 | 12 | TGTGCCAGCAGCCAAACCAGATCTGGCTACACCTTC | CASSQTRSGYTF
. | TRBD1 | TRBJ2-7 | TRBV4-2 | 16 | TGTGCCAGCAGCCAAGCCGGGACAGCCCCCTCCTACGAGCAGTACTTC | CASSQAGTAPSYEQYF
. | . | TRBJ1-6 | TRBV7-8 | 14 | TGTGCCAGCAGTCCGGACCGGGGGAATTCACCCCTCCACTTT | CASSPDRGNSPLHF
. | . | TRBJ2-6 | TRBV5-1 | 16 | TGCGCCAGCAGCTTGGCCCCGGGATCTGGGGCCAACGTCCTGACTTTC | CASSLAPGSGANVLTF
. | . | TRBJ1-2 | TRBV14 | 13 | TGTGCCAGCAGCCAAGTCCACAGCACTGGCTACACCTTC | CASSQVHSTGYTF
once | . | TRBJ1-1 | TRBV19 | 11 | TGTGCGACAGTCATGAACACTGAAGCTTTCTTT | CATVMNTEAFF
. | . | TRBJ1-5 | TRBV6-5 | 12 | TGTGCCAGCGAGCCGCTATATCAGCCCCAGCATTTT | CASEPLYQPQHF
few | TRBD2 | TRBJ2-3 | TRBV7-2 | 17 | TGTGCCAGCAGCTCGACTAGCGGGGGGGGTTTGACAGATACGCAGTATTTT | CASSSTSGGGLTDTQYF
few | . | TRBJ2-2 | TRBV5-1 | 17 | TGCGCCAGCAGCCCGGAGGGTTTCCAGGGAGCGACCGGGGAGCTGTTTTTT | CASSPEGFQGATGELFF
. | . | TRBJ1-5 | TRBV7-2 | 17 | TGTGCCAGCAGCTTGTCGTTACAGGCCCTGCCCAATCAGCCCCAGCATTTT | CASSLSLQALPNQPQHF
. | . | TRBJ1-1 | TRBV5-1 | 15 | TGCGCCAGCAGCTTCATGGGGGCGGGGAACACTGAAGCTTTCTTT | CASSFMGAGNTEAFF
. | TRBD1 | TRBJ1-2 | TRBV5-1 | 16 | TGCGCCAGCAGCTTGGGACAGGGGTCATTGGTCTATGGCTACACCTTC | CASSLGQGSLVYGYTF